Detailed here is one T cell receptor beta chain. The sample comes from a study of control samples from healthy donors and cancer patients. The germline gives CDR1 SGDLS, CDR2 YYNGEE. The CDR3 is 14 residues long. V lost 0 bases and J lost 7; bases outside the gene matches: 4. Measured with immunoSEQ multiplex PCR; TCRdb has only the in-frame clones, and not every one. The sample has some 110,000 clones, about 94% seen once. Input material: blood. This sequence joins TRBV9 and TRBJ1-1, with 9 positions matching TRBD1. The clonotype comes from a man aged 25-40 years in good health. CDR3 sequence: CASSVVGDRVEAFF. The CDR3 DNA follows: TGTGCCAGCAGCGTAGTGGGGGACAGGGTTGAAGCTTTCTTT.